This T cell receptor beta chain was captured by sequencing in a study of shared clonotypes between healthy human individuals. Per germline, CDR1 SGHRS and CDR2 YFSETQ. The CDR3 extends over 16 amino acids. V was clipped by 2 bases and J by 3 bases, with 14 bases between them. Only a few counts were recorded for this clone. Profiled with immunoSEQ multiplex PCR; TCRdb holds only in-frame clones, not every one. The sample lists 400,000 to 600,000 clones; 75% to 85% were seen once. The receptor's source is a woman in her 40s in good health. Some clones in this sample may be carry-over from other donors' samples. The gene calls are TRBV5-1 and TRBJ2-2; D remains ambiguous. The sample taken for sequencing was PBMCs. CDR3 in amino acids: CASSFSYGRYTGELFF. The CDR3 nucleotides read TGCGCCAGCAGCTTCTCATATGGACGCTACACCGGGGAGCTGTTTTTT.